This TCR beta chain emerged from a study of CD8+ T cells in alopecia areata. CDR1 is MNHEY, CDR2 SMNVEV, per germline (reference sequence). The CDR3 is 13 amino acids. Trimming removed 2 bases at V and 1 base at J, with 6 bases between. Comments on this clone: This sample also contains other DNA sequences that code for the same CDR3.

Sample treatment: oral pan-JAK inhibitor, 5-10 mg twice daily. Following extraction, RNA underwent reverse transcription to cDNA, which served as the sequencing template. Measured with immunoSEQ multiplex PCR; TCRdb has only the in-frame clones, and not every one. The table has fewer than 150,000 clones, approximately 80% seen once. The TCR sequence derives from a human donor with alopecia areata. The sequencing here drew on CD8+ T cells sorted from blood, taken at week 4, from a patient treated with tofacitinib. The chain couples TRBV27 to TRBJ2-7; the D is unclear. The CDR3 nucleotides read TGTGCCAGCAGTTTAGCAGGATCCTACGAGCAGTACTTC. Its translation: CASSLAGSYEQYF.